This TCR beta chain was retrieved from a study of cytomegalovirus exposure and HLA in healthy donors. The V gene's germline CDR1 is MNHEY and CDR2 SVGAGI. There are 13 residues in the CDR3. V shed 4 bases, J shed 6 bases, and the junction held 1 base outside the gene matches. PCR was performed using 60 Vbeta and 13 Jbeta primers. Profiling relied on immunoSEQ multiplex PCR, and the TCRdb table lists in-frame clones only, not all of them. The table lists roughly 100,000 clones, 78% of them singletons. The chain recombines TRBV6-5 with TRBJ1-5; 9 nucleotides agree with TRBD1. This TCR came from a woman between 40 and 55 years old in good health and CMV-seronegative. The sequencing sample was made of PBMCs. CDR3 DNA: TGTGCCAGCAGTTGGGACAGGGCTCAGCCCCAGCATTTT. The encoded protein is CASSWDRAQPQHF.